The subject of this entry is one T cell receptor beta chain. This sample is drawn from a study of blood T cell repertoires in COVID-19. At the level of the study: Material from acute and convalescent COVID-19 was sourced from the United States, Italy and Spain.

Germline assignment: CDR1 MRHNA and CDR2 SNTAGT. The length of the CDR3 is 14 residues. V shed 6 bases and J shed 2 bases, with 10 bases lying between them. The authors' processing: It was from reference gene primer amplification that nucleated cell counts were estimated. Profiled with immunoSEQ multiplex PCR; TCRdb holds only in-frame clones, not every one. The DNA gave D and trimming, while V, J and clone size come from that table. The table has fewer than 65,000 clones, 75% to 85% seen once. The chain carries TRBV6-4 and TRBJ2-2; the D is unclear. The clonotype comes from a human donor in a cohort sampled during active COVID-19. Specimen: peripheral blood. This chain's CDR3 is CASRDTANTGELFF. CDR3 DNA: TGTGCCAGCAGGGATACAGCTAACACCGGGGAGCTGTTTTTT.